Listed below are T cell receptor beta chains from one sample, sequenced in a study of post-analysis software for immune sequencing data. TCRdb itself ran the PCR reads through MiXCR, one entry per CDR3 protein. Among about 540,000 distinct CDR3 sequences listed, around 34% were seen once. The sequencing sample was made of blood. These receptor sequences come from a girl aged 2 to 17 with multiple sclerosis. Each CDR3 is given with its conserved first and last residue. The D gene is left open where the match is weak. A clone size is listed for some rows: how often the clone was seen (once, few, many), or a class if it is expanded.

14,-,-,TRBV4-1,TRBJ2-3,TGCGCCAGCAGCCAACCCAGGGGTTCAGATACGCAGTATTTT,CASSQPRGSDTQYF
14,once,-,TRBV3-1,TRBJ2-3,TGTGCCAGCAGCCCTCGAATTCGCGCAGATACGCAGTATTTT,CASSPRIRADTQYF
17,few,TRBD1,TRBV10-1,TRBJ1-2,TGCGCCAGCAGTGAGTCACCCGGACAGGGGGATACCGGCGGCTACACCTTC,CASSESPGQGDTGGYTF
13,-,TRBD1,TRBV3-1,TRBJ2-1,TGTGCCAGCAGCCTAACTCTTCGGGACAGGCTGTTCTTC,CASSLTLRDRLFF
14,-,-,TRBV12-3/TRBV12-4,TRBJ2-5,TGTGCCAGCAGTTTTTCTTCAGGGAGAGAGACCCAGTACTTC,CASSFSSGRETQYF
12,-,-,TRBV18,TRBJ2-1,TGTGCCAGCTCACCGCGGTTGCATGAGCAGTTCTTC,CASSPRLHEQFF
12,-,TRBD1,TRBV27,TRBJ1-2,TGTGCCAGCGGGACAGGGGGTTATGGCCACACCTTC,CASGTGGYGHTF
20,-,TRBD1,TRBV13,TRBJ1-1,TGTGCCAGCAGCTTATATGCCCGGAGACAGGGGTCATCGATGAACACTGAAGCTTTCTTT,CASSLYARRQGSSMNTEAFF
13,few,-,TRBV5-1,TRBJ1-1,TGCGCCAGCAGCGCCCGGGACCGGACTGAAGCTTTCTTT,CASSARDRTEAFF
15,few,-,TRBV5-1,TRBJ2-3,TGCGCCAGCAGCTTGGCCGACAGTCGCACAGATACGCAGTATTTT,CASSLADSRTDTQYF
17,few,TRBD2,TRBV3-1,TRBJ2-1,TGTGCCAGCAGCAAGGGGGCGGGGGGGAGCTCCTACAATGAGCAGTTCTTC,CASSKGAGGSSYNEQFF
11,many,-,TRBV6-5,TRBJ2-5,TGTGCCAGCAGTTACACCGGGACCCAGTACTTC,CASSYTGTQYF
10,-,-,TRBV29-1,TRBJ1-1,TGCAGCGTTGTGGGAACTGAAGCTTTCTTT,CSVVGTEAFF
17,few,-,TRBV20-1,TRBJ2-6,TGCAGTGCTAGAGTCAGACAGACCCTAACTGGGGCCAACGTCCTGACTTTC,CSARVRQTLTGANVLTF
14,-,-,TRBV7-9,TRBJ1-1,TGTGCCAGCAGCCGGGGACACCCGAACACTGAAGCTTTCTTT,CASSRGHPNTEAFF
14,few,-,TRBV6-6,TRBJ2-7,TGTGCCAGCAGTCCAATCCAGGATTCCTACGAGCAGTACTTC,CASSPIQDSYEQYF
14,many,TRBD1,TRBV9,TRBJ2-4,TGTGCCAGCAGCGTAGAGCAGGGGGCGAACATTCAGTACTTC,CASSVEQGANIQYF
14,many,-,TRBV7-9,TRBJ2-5,TGTGCCAGCAGCTCCACCGAGGGGGGGGAGACCCAGTACTTC,CASSSTEGGETQYF
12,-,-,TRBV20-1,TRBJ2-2,TGCAGTGCCCCCGTAGACACCGGGGAGCTGTTTTTT,CSAPVDTGELFF
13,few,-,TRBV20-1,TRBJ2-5,TGCAGTGCTAGTTCCCGACGACAAGAGACCCAGTACTTC,CSASSRRQETQYF
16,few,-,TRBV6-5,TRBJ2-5,TGTGCCAGCAGTTACTCAATGCAGGGAGACGAAGAGACCCAGTACTTC,CASSYSMQGDEETQYF
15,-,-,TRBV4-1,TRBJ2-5,TGCGCCAGCAGCCAAGATCGGACGGTCGGGGAGACCCAGTACTTC,CASSQDRTVGETQYF
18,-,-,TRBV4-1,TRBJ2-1,TGCGCCAGCAGCGTGGGTTTGAGGGGGGGGGCCTTTCTTAATGAGCAGTTCTTC,CASSVGLRGGAFLNEQFF
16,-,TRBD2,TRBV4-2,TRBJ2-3,TGTGCCAGCAGCCAGAAACTAGCGGGGGGCAGAGATACGCAGTATTTT,CASSQKLAGGRDTQYF
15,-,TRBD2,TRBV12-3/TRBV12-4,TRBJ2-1,TGTGCCAGCAGTAACGGGAGGGCCCTAGGGAGTGAGCAGTTCTTC,CASSNGRALGSEQFF
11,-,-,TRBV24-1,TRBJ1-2,TGTGCCACCAGTGATCTCGTCGACTACACCTTC,CATSDLVDYTF
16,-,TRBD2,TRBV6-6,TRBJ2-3,TGTGCCAGCAGTCGGGGGACTAGCGGGGCAACAGATACGCAGTATTTT,CASSRGTSGATDTQYF
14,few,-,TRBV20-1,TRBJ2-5,TGCAGTGCAAAAACCGACGGGGCCCAAGAGACCCAGTACTTC,CSAKTDGAQETQYF
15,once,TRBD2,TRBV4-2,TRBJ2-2,TGTGCCAGCAGTACGCGTGGACTAGCGGACAGGGAGCTGTTTTTT,CASSTRGLADRELFF
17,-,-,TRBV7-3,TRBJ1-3,TGTGCCAGCAGCTTAACTGGTTACCCGAACTCTGGAAACACCATATATTTT,CASSLTGYPNSGNTIYF
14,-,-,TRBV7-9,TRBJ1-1,TGTGCCAGCAGCACCCACAGGGTTGACACTGAAGCTTTCTTT,CASSTHRVDTEAFF
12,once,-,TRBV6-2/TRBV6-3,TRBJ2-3,TGTGCCAGCAGTTCTTCCCTGCGCACGCAGTATTTT,CASSSSLRTQYF
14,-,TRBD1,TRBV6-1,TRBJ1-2,TGTGCCAGCAGTGAAGACAGGGGAGATCATGGCTACACCTTC,CASSEDRGDHGYTF
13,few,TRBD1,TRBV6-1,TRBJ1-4,TGTGCCAGCAGGAACAGGGGATATGAAAAACTGTTTTTT,CASRNRGYEKLFF